Following are 5 T cell receptor beta chains from one sample sequenced in a study of cytomegalovirus exposure and HLA in healthy donors. 13 Jbeta primers and 60 Vbeta primers were used for the PCR. The data were produced by immunoSEQ multiplex PCR, yet TCRdb's version contains in-frame clones alone and is incomplete. Of about 62,000 clones in the sample, roughly 73% were seen once. The sequenced sample was PBMCs. The receptors shown here come from a man aged 35 to 55 in good health and CMV-seronegative.

The V and J genes are TRBV5-6 and TRBJ1-2; 8 nucleotides line up with TRBD1. This CDR3 contains 14 residues. V lost 5 bases, J lost 5 bases, and 8 bases stayed unmatched. Germline loops: CDR1 SGHDT, CDR2 YYEEEE. The CDR3 DNA follows: TGTGCCAGCAGAGCGGACAGGGAGTCATATGGCTACACCTTC. Translation gives CASRADRESYGYTF. The variable domain in full, completed from reference TRBV5-6 and TRBJ1-2, reads DAGVTQSPTHLIKTRGQQVTLRCSPKSGHDTVSWYQQALGQGPQFIFQYYEEEERQRGNFPDRFSGHQFPNYSSELNVNALLLGDSALYLCASRADRESYGYTFGSGTRLTVV.

V is TRBV11-2 and J is TRBJ2-5; 9 bases are a match to TRBD2. CDR1 SGHAT and CDR2 FQNNGV come from the germline V gene. The CDR3 covers 17 residues. J was trimmed by 5 bases and V by 3 bases; bases with no gene match: 13. This CDR3 reads CASSFPRGGRAGETQYF. The CDR3 DNA is TGTGCCAGCAGCTTCCCACGTGGCGGGAGGGCCGGGGAGACCCAGTACTTC.

This clone occurred once. This chain uses TRBV27 with TRBJ1-5; no firm D call. Germline values: CDR1 MNHEY, CDR2 SMNVEV (reference sequence). Trimming took 2 bases from V and 0 from J, leaving 11 bases between them. The CDR3 runs to 16 residues. The CDR3 coding sequence is TGTGCCAGCAGTTTAGATGGCATGTCTAGCAATCAGCCCCAGCATTTT. This translates into CASSLDGMSSNQPQHF.

The rearrangement uses TRBV10-3 and TRBJ2-4; TRBD1 agrees at 7 bases. The CDR3 covers 18 residues. The V gene's germline CDR1 is ENHRY and CDR2 SYGVKD. Trimming cost V 0 bases and J 4 bases; bases outside gene matches: 12. CDR3 nucleotide sequence: TGTGCCATCAGTGAGTCGAGTGGGGGACAGAGTCGGAAAAACATTCAGTACTTC. Amino acid sequence: CAISESSGGQSRKNIQYF.

The V gene is TRBV5-4, the J gene TRBJ2-3; 7 bases are shared with TRBD2. V dropped 0 bases and J dropped 5; count of bases not matched to a gene: 3. The CDR3 sequence is 14 residues long. The germline CDR1 and CDR2 sequences are SGHNT and YYREEE (reference sequence). The CDR3 nucleotides read TGTGCCAGCAGCTTGGCGGGAGGTGGAGATACGCAGTATTTT. Protein sequence: CASSLAGGGDTQYF.